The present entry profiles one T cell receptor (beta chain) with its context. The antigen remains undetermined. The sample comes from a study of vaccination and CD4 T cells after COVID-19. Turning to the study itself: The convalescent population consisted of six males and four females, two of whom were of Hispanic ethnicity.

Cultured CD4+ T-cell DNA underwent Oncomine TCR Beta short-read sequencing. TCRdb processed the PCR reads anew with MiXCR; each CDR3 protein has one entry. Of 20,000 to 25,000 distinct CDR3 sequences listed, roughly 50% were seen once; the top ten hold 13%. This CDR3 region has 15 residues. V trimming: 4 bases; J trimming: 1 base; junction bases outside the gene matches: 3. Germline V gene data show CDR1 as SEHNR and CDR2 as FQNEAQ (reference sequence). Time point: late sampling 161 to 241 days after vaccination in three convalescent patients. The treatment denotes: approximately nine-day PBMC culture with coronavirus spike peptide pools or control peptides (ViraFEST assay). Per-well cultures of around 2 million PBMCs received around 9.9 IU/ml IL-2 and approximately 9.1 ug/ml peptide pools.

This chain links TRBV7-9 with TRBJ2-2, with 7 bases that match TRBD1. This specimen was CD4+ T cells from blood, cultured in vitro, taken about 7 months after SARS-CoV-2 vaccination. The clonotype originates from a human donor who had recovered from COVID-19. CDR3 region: CASSSGGWNTGELFF. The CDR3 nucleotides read TGTGCCAGCAGCTCAGGGGGATGGAACACCGGGGAGCTGTTTTTT.